This entry lists 18 T cell receptor beta chains sequenced from one sample in a study of vaccination and CD4 T cells after COVID-19. These receptors have no known antigen. Sequencing of cultured CD4+ T cell DNA used the Oncomine TCR Beta short-read assay. TCRdb used MiXCR to reprocess the PCR reads, holding one entry per CDR3 protein. This sample yields 15,000 to 17,000 distinct CDR3 sequences, of which about half are seen a single time; 15% to 20% belongs to the top ten. The treatment was: approximately 11-day PBMC culture with coronavirus spike peptide pools or control peptides (ViraFEST assay). The source was CD4+ T cells from blood, cultured in vitro, collected before SARS-CoV-2 vaccination. These receptor sequences come from a human donor who had recovered from COVID-19.

The chain has TRBV20-1 and TRBJ2-1, with 11 bases identical to TRBD2. From germline, CDR1 is DFQATT and CDR2 SNEGSKA (reference sequence). The CDR3 extends over 14 amino acids. V was pared by 3 bases and J by 4 bases, with 2 bases of the junction left unmatched. The CDR3 coding sequence is TGCAGTGCTAGCGGACTAGCGGGTTACAATGAGCAGTTCTTC. Its protein is CSASGLAGYNEQFF.

The V call is TRBV19, the J call TRBJ2-7; 7 positions match TRBD1. Germline loops: CDR1 LNHDA, CDR2 SQIVND (reference sequence). Unmatched junction bases numbered 8, after V lost 6 bases and J lost 0 bases. The CDR3 has 15 residues. CDR3 DNA: TGTGCCAGTAGCTTGTCCGGGACAGCCTCCTACGAGCAGTACTTC. Translation gives CASSLSGTASYEQYF.

The chain combines TRBV7-8 with TRBJ1-1; the D is unclear. CDR1 and CDR2 (germline): SGHVS, FQNEAQ. This CDR3 has 14 amino acids. With 4 bases removed from V and 1 base from J, the gap between germline ends came to 10 bases. CDR3: CASSSRLQNTEAFF. In DNA form, the CDR3 reads TGTGCCAGCAGCTCTCGGCTGCAGAACACTGAAGCTTTCTTT. The full variable domain, in which reference TRBV7-8 and TRBJ1-1 provide the parts outside the CDR3, is GAGVSQSPRYKVAKRGQDVALRCDPISGHVSLFWYQQALGQGPEFLTYFQNEAQLDKSGLPSDRFFAERPEGSVSTLKIQRTQQEDSAVYLCASSSRLQNTEAFFGQGTRLTVV.

This clonotype was found a few times. This chain connects TRBV7-9 to TRBJ2-5, with 8 bases fitting TRBD1. The germline V gene encodes CDR1 SEHNR and CDR2 FQNEAQ (reference sequence). This CDR3 region has 14 residues. The ends lost 3 bases at V and 4 bases at J; junction bases unmatched: 4. CDR3 region: CASSFRTGRETQYF. CDR3 DNA sequence: TGTGCCAGCAGCTTCCGGACAGGGCGAGAGACCCAGTACTTC.

CDR3 bases: TGTGCCACCAGCAGATCCTTAGGGACCGCTACTGACTCTGGAAACACCATATATTTT. Its protein product is CATSRSLGTATDSGNTIYF. The chain combines TRBV15 with TRBJ1-3, with D possibly being TRBD1 (5 bases). CDR1 and CDR2 from the germline V gene are LNHNV and YYDKDF (reference sequence). The V and J ends lost 2 bases and 0 bases respectively, with 20 bases between them. The CDR3 totals 19 residues.

The chain has TRBV7-2 and TRBJ1-1; a possible D gene is TRBD1 (5 bases). The CDR3 runs 16 residues. CDR1 SGHTA and CDR2 FQGNSA come from the germline V gene. Trimming removed 5 bases from V and 0 bases from J, with 16 bases in between. The CDR3 sequence is CASSTRRTLMNTEAFF. Here the CDR3 DNA reads TGTGCCAGCAGCACCAGACGGACACTTATGAACACTGAAGCTTTCTTT.

This clonotype was counted a few times. The gene calls are TRBV19 and TRBJ2-7; 9 nucleotides align to TRBD1. The germline V gene has CDR1 LNHDA and CDR2 SQIVND (reference sequence). The CDR3 is made up of 14 amino acids. Losses at the gene ends were 4 bases for V and 7 bases for J; bases not matched to a gene: 8. The CDR3 is CASSTTGQGMEQYF. CDR3 nucleotides: TGTGCCAGTAGTACCACGGGACAGGGTATGGAGCAGTACTTC.

The chain uses TRBV27 and TRBJ2-7; D is possibly TRBD2 (5 bases). The V end lost 5 bases, the J end lost 0 bases, and 14 bases lay between the germline ends. Germline-derived CDR1 and CDR2 are MNHEY and SMNVEV (reference sequence). The CDR3 has 15 residues. The CDR3 region is CASSTLATTSYEQYF. The CDR3 DNA sequence: TGTGCCAGCAGTACCCTAGCTACCACCTCCTACGAGCAGTACTTC.

This clonotype was counted only a few times. This chain joins TRBV6-2 or TRBV6-3 and TRBJ2-7, with 7 bases fitting TRBD2. The J segment lost 0 bases and the V segment lost 5 bases, leaving 4 bases of the junction unmatched. The CDR3 has 14 amino acids. Germline V gene lookup returns CDR1 MNHEY and CDR2 SVGEGT. The CDR3 DNA is TGTGCCAGCAGTAACGGGGGGAGCTCCTACGAGCAGTACTTC. It codes for CASSNGGSSYEQYF.

This clonotype was seen only a few times. V gene TRBV28 combines with J gene TRBJ2-7; unclear D gene. Germline V gene lookup returns CDR1 MDHEN and CDR2 SYDVKM. The V end was cut by 5 bases, the J end by 3 bases, with 17 bases between. There are 15 residues in the CDR3. The CDR3 DNA is TGTGCCAGCAGTCGTAACGATCCCCCCTACTACGAGCAGTACTTC. Amino acids: CASSRNDPPYYEQYF.

The chain joins TRBV6-1 to TRBJ1-5; tentatively, D is TRBD1 (6 bases). This CDR3 region has 14 residues. Germline-derived CDR1 and CDR2 are MNHNS and SASEGT. With 6 bases removed from V and 3 bases from J, the gap between germline ends came to 12 bases. CDR3 in amino acids: CASRWGADNQPQHF. CDR3 nucleotide sequence: TGTGCCAGCAGATGGGGGGCCGACAATCAGCCCCAGCATTTT.

The V gene is TRBV6-1, the J gene TRBJ1-6; tentative D call: TRBD1 (6 bases). V lost 6 bases, J lost 5 bases, and 14 bases lay in between. The CDR3 loop spans 15 amino acids. Germline V gene lookup returns CDR1 MNHNS and CDR2 SASEGT. The CDR3 coding sequence is TGTGCCAGCAGCCCCGGGGGCTACAATAATTCACCCCTCCACTTT. Translated, it gives CASSPGGYNNSPLHF.

This clonotype showed up just a few times. The chain links TRBV20-1 to TRBJ2-7; D ambiguous. CDR3 length: 12 amino acids. Germline assignment: CDR1 DFQATT and CDR2 SNEGSKA (reference sequence). Trimming left V 6 bases short and J 1 base short, with 10 bases between. The DNA of the CDR3 is TGCAGTGCCCCAATCGGGTCCTACGAGCAGTACTTC. Protein product: CSAPIGSYEQYF.

This sequence joins TRBV7-3 and TRBJ2-5; tentatively, D is TRBD2 (6 bases). CDR1 SGHTA and CDR2 FQGTGA come from the germline V gene. The CDR3 extends over 15 amino acids. The V end was cut by 2 bases, the J end by 5 bases, with 15 bases between. This chain's CDR3 is CASSLGRDRKETQYF. CDR3 bases: TGTGCCAGCAGCTTAGGGCGGGATCGGAAGGAGACCCAGTACTTC.

The chain employs TRBV27 and TRBJ2-5; D remains ambiguous. The CDR3 has 13 amino acids. Per germline, CDR1 MNHEY and CDR2 SMNVEV (reference sequence). Trimming left V 7 bases short and J 2 bases short, with 11 bases between. The CDR3 loop is CASKRRSQETQYF. In nucleotides, the CDR3 is TGTGCCAGCAAACGACGGAGTCAAGAGACCCAGTACTTC.

The V call is TRBV6-5, the J call TRBJ1-1; the D is unclear. The CDR3 is made up of 15 amino acids. Between the trimmed V and J ends, which lost 2 bases and 2 bases, there was a span of 12 bases. Germline CDR1 MNHEY, CDR2 SVGAGI. The CDR3 bases are TGTGCCAGCAGTTACCGCGGCAATCTAAACACTGAAGCTTTCTTT. Its protein product is CASSYRGNLNTEAFF.

With regard to this clonotype: One end of the junction varies from germline; a read error may be responsible. This sequence joins TRBV7-2 and TRBJ2-7; 14 bases fit TRBD2. The CDR3 totals 14 residues. The germline V gene encodes CDR1 SGHTA and CDR2 FQGNSA. CDR3 sequence reads: CGTRLAGGSYEQYF. The CDR3 bases are TGCGGCACGAGACTAGCGGGAGGGTCCTACGAGCAGTACTTC.

The J gene is TRBJ2-6, the V gene TRBV19, with D tentatively TRBD1 (6 bases). The germline gives CDR1 LNHDA, CDR2 SQIVND (reference sequence). Trimming removed 6 bases at V and 3 bases at J, with 15 bases between. The CDR3 is made up of 16 amino acids. CDR3 DNA sequence: TGTGCCAGTAGCCTCATTACAGGGCTTGGGGCCAACGTCCTGACTTTC. It encodes CASSLITGLGANVLTF.